The 32 T cell receptor beta chains below come from one sample, sequenced in a study of OX40 agonist ivuxolimab in advanced cancers. Using immunoSEQ multiplex PCR, the repertoire was profiled, and TCRdb retains in-frame clones only, with some absent. The sample shows approximately 40,000 clones, 88% of them seen only once. The sequences come from CD4+ or CD8+ T cells sorted from blood, collected in a trial of the OX40 agonist ivuxolimab. The receptors shown here come from an adult with an advanced solid tumor such as melanoma, head and neck, liver or kidney cancer.

This clone was counted between two and nine times. Other nucleotide sequences from this sample produce the same CDR3. The rearrangement links TRBV28 to TRBJ2-5; D not certain. V was cut by 6 bases and J by 4 bases, with 6 bases left in between. Germline CDR1 and CDR2: MDHEN and SYDVKM. The CDR3 is made up of 11 amino acids. As DNA, the CDR3 is TGTGCCAGCAGCTCCCCAGAGACCCAGTACTTC. Residues: CASSSPETQYF.

V usage is TRBV9 and J usage is TRBJ2-7, with D tentatively TRBD1 or TRBD2 (7 bases each). Germline values: CDR1 SGDLS, CDR2 YYNGEE. The V and J ends lost 4 bases and 2 bases respectively, with 13 bases between them. This CDR3 contains 14 residues. CDR3 loop: CASSPPGGAYEQYF. CDR3 coding DNA: TGTGCCAGCAGCCCCCCAGGGGGGGCCTACGAGCAGTACTTC.

This clone was found once. DNA of the CDR3: TGTGCCAGCAGCTCCCCTAGCGGGAGGGCCGGGAATGAGCAGTTCTTC. This translates into CASSSPSGRAGNEQFF. The chain recombines TRBV7-2 with TRBJ2-1; 12 positions match TRBD2. With V trimmed by 4 bases and J by 7 bases, 8 bases remained unmatched. The germline V gene encodes CDR1 SGHTA and CDR2 FQGNSA. The CDR3 is 16 amino acids.

The chain has TRBV19 and TRBJ1-1; D might be TRBD1 (5 bases). Germline V CDR1 and CDR2: LNHDA, SQIVND (reference sequence). The CDR3 has 14 amino acids. Between the trimmed V and J ends, which lost 4 bases and 4 bases, there was a span of 13 bases. The CDR3 nucleotides read TGTGCCAGTAGTAGAGACGGGACGAGCACTGAAGCTTTCTTT. Translation gives CASSRDGTSTEAFF.

The gene calls are TRBV4-3 and TRBJ2-2; 7 nucleotides match TRBD2. CDR3 length equals 14 residues. The germline CDR1 and CDR2 sequences are LGHNA and YSLEER. J lost 5 bases, V lost 0 bases, and 0 bases had no gene match. CDR3 loop: CASSQERGTGELFF. The CDR3 region has the DNA TGCGCCAGCAGCCAAGAGCGGGGGACCGGGGAGCTGTTTTTT.

This clone was counted between two and nine times. The rearrangement joins TRBV9 to TRBJ2-3, with D perhaps TRBD2 (5 bases). The CDR3 length is 16 residues. The V gene's germline CDR1 is SGDLS and CDR2 YYNGEE. V lost 4 bases and J lost 0, with 15 bases in between. In DNA form, the CDR3 reads TGTGCCAGCAGCCCGTCTCGGGGATATAGCACAGATACGCAGTATTTT. Translation gives CASSPSRGYSTDTQYF.

This chain links TRBV28 with TRBJ1-5, with D maybe TRBD1 (6 bases). Trimming removed 6 bases at V and 7 bases at J, with 10 bases between. The CDR3 length is 12 residues. The germline CDR1 and CDR2 sequences are MDHEN and SYDVKM. CDR3 DNA: TGTGCCAGCAGCGGGGGGCAACAGCCCCAGCATTTT. This sequence encodes CASSGGQQPQHF.

This clone appeared a few times. This sequence joins TRBV5-6 and TRBJ1-1; 7 bases line up with TRBD1. Germline V gives CDR1 SGHDT, CDR2 YYEEEE. CDR3 size: 11 residues. Trimming removed 4 bases from V and 10 bases from J; junction bases left unmatched: 4. The CDR3 region is CASSIGGLAFF. CDR3 DNA sequence: TGTGCCAGCAGCATAGGGGGCTTAGCTTTCTTT. Full variable domain (missing parts from reference TRBV5-6 and TRBJ1-1): DAGVTQSPTHLIKTRGQQVTLRCSPKSGHDTVSWYQQALGQGPQFIFQYYEEEERQRGNFPDRFSGHQFPNYSSELNVNALLLGDSALYLCASSIGGLAFFGQGTRLTVV.

The chain links TRBV5-1 to TRBJ2-5; 8 bases align to TRBD1. The J call is uncertain, as TRBJ2-7 better fits the DNA end. The CDR3 has 15 amino acids. Germline loops: CDR1 SGHRS, CDR2 YFSETQ. In nucleotides, the CDR3 is TGCGCCAGCAGCTCCCGTAGCCAGGGGGCTTACGAGCAGTACTTC. Protein: CASSSRSQGAYEQYF.

The chain joins TRBV5-4 to TRBJ2-7; a possible D gene is TRBD2 (7 bases). Trimming left V 2 bases short and J 3 bases short, with 18 bases between. This CDR3 is 16 amino acids long. From germline, CDR1 is SGHNT and CDR2 YYREEE (reference sequence). CDR3: CASSFDTRGANYEQYF. The DNA for the CDR3 is TGTGCCAGCAGCTTTGATACCCGGGGGGCCAACTACGAGCAGTACTTC.

The chain recombines TRBV15 with TRBJ2-1, with 10 bases lining up with TRBD2. The CDR3 runs to 15 residues. Per germline, CDR1 LNHNV and CDR2 YYDKDF (reference sequence). V shed 6 bases and J 7 bases; nucleotides not matched to a gene: 9. DNA of the CDR3: TGTGCCACCAGGGACGCTAGCGGGGGAGATAATGAGCAGTTCTTC. This codes for CATRDASGGDNEQFF.

The rearrangement joins TRBV28 to TRBJ1-3, with TRBD1 matching over 8 bases. Trimming removed 3 bases from V and 2 bases from J; junction bases left unmatched: 9. Germline CDR1 and CDR2: MDHEN and SYDVKM. The CDR3 spans 17 residues. Here the CDR3 DNA reads TGTGCCAGCAGTTTCCCGGCAGGGGGCCAAACTGGAAACACCATATATTTT. Translation: CASSFPAGGQTGNTIYF.

The gene calls are TRBV18 and TRBJ2-7; 10 bases map to TRBD2. This CDR3 is 15 amino acids long. Germline CDR1 KGHSH, CDR2 LQKENI. J gave up 3 bases and V 2 bases, and 4 bases lay outside the gene matches. CDR3 sequence (DNA): TGTGCCAGCTCACCAAGGACTAGCGGTATCTACGAGCAGTACTTC. This sequence encodes CASSPRTSGIYEQYF.

This chain joins TRBV7-9 and TRBJ2-5, with 8 nucleotides matching TRBD1. With 5 bases clipped from V and 5 bases from J, the junction kept 4 bases outside the gene matches. Per the germline V gene, CDR1 is SEHNR and CDR2 is FQNEAQ (reference sequence). This CDR3 contains 13 residues. Here the CDR3 reads CASSVQGVETQYF. Written as DNA, the CDR3 is TGTGCCAGCAGCGTACAGGGGGTTGAGACCCAGTACTTC.

The chain uses TRBV7-2 and TRBJ2-3, with D perhaps TRBD2 (6 bases). V lost 6 bases, J lost 7 bases, and 11 bases lay in between. Germline CDR1 SGHTA, CDR2 FQGNSA. The CDR3 runs 12 residues. For the CDR3, the DNA is TGTGCCAGCAGTTGGGACTGGAATACGCAGTATTTT. Its translation: CASSWDWNTQYF.

Details on this clone: At the DNA level, this CDR3 is encoded by other sequences in the same sample as well. The chain carries TRBV5-1 and TRBJ2-5, with 14 bases aligning to TRBD2. The CDR3 totals 16 residues. With V trimmed by 4 bases and J by 4 bases, 6 bases remained unmatched. Germline lookup yields CDR1 SGHRS and CDR2 YFSETQ. CDR3 region: CASSPGLAGVSETQYF. Written as DNA, the CDR3 is TGCGCCAGCAGCCCGGGACTAGCGGGAGTTTCAGAGACCCAGTACTTC.

This chain joins TRBV7-3 and TRBJ2-7; D not certain. Trimming removed 2 bases at V and 4 bases at J, with 15 bases between. Germline V lookup: CDR1 SGHTA, CDR2 FQGTGA. The CDR3 loop spans 15 amino acids. The CDR3 protein is CASSLGVGNLYEQYF. The CDR3 bases are TGTGCCAGCAGCTTAGGAGTGGGGAACCTTTACGAGCAGTACTTC.

The chain links TRBV27 to TRBJ1-1; 8 positions match TRBD1. CDR1 is MNHEY and CDR2 is SMNVEV in the germline V gene (reference sequence). The V and J ends lost 3 bases and 4 bases, in that order; junction bases with no gene match: 4. This CDR3 has 14 amino acids. The CDR3 DNA reads TGTGCCAGCAGTTTCGCTACAGGGGGCACTGAAGCTTTCTTT. This gives the protein CASSFATGGTEAFF.

This chain uses TRBV7-8 with TRBJ2-3; TRBD1 is a possible D gene (6 bases). V shed 5 bases and J shed 2 bases, with 11 bases lying between them. The CDR3 runs 14 residues. Germline V lookup: CDR1 SGHVS, CDR2 FQNEAQ. CDR3 DNA sequence: TGTGCCAGCAGCCGAACAGGGTACACAGATACGCAGTATTTT. Its translation: CASSRTGYTDTQYF.

The rearrangement links TRBV5-4 to TRBJ2-1; TRBD2 matches 8 bases. Trimming cost V 2 bases and J 7 bases; bases outside gene matches: 8. The CDR3 length is 15 residues. Germline V gene lookup returns CDR1 SGHNT and CDR2 YYREEE (reference sequence). In nucleotides, the CDR3 is TGTGCCAGCAGCTTTGTCCCAGCGGGAGTTAATGAGCAGTTCTTC. This gives the protein CASSFVPAGVNEQFF.

The chain joins TRBV7-3 to TRBJ2-1, with a possible D match to TRBD2 (6 bases). Germline V gene data show CDR1 as SGHTA and CDR2 as FQGTGA. The length of the CDR3 is 15 residues. V lost 3 bases, J lost 8 bases, and 17 bases lay in between. CDR3 loop: CASSLGLRGTDEQFF. The CDR3 nucleotides are TGTGCCAGCAGCTTGGGACTCCGGGGGACGGATGAGCAGTTCTTC.

This CDR3 reads CASSFGGADTQYF. CDR3 coding DNA: TGTGCCAGCAGCTTCGGTGGGGCAGATACGCAGTATTTT. The rearrangement joins TRBV7-9 to TRBJ2-3; unclear D gene. V was shortened by 3 bases and J by 4 bases, with 8 bases between the two germline ends. CDR3 length equals 13 residues. Germline V lookup: CDR1 SEHNR, CDR2 FQNEAQ (reference sequence).

This sequence joins TRBV7-9 and TRBJ2-1, with 8 bases identical to TRBD2. J was trimmed by 10 bases and V by 5 bases; bases with no gene match: 7. Germline V gene data show CDR1 as SEHNR and CDR2 as FQNEAQ (reference sequence). The CDR3 is made up of 13 amino acids. The CDR3 region has the DNA TGTGCCAGCAGCCGGGAGGGCAGGTGGGAGCAGTTCTTC. This codes for CASSREGRWEQFF.

The chain uses TRBV27 and TRBJ2-5; tentative D call: TRBD1 (5 bases). Between the trimmed V and J ends, which lost 5 bases and 0 bases, there was a span of 10 bases. Germline V gene sequence: CDR1 MNHEY, CDR2 SMNVEV (reference sequence). The CDR3 has 14 residues. CDR3: CASSPQGNQETQYF. CDR3 bases: TGTGCCAGCAGTCCCCAGGGAAACCAAGAGACCCAGTACTTC.

The V and J genes are TRBV4-3 and TRBJ2-5, with TRBD2 matching over 9 bases. The V segment lost 3 bases and the J segment 5 bases; nucleotides outside the gene matches: 4. Germline CDR1 is LGHNA and CDR2 is YSLEER. The CDR3 totals 14 residues. In DNA form, the CDR3 reads TGCGCCAGCAGCCAGGTTAGCGGGAGCGAGACCCAGTACTTC. Translation: CASSQVSGSETQYF.

This clone has a single count. The chain joins TRBV18 to TRBJ2-7; D might be TRBD1 (5 bases). V was trimmed by 4 bases and J by 2 bases, leaving 9 bases between them. In germline, CDR1 is KGHSH, CDR2 LQKENI. The CDR3 contains 13 residues. The CDR3 coding sequence is TGTGCCAGCTCACTAGGACATACCTACGAGCAGTACTTC. This encodes CASSLGHTYEQYF.

This clone was found a few times. A read error may produce the germline difference seen at one junction end. The rearrangement links TRBV6-1 to TRBJ2-5, with a tentative D call TRBD2 (6 bases). The germline gives CDR1 MNHNS, CDR2 SASEGT. This CDR3 region has 14 residues. The CDR3 loop reads CASSEVGTARGFNF. As DNA, the CDR3 is TGTGCCAGCAGTGAAGTCGGTACGGCCCGGGGGTTTAACTTC.

The genes are TRBV19 and TRBJ2-7, with a weak D call TRBD2 (5 bases). V lost 5 bases to trimming and J lost 1 base, with 15 bases between them. The V gene's germline CDR1 is LNHDA and CDR2 SQIVND (reference sequence). This CDR3 is 15 amino acids long. CDR3 sequence (DNA): TGTGCCAGTAGTCCCCGGGGAACGATGTCCTACGAGCAGTACTTC. Residues: CASSPRGTMSYEQYF.

The V and J genes are TRBV19 and TRBJ2-3, with D possibly matching TRBD2 (6 bases). The V end lost 6 bases, the J end lost 2 bases, and 18 bases lay between the germline ends. Germline V gene lookup returns CDR1 LNHDA and CDR2 SQIVND (reference sequence). The CDR3 length is 16 residues. The CDR3 protein is CASRTTPTSPTDTQYF. The CDR3 bases are TGTGCCAGTAGGACGACCCCGACTAGTCCCACAGATACGCAGTATTTT.

The genes are TRBV5-1 and TRBJ1-1, with D hard to call. The ends were cut back, 0 bases at V and 7 bases at J, with 10 bases in the middle. Germline V gene data show CDR1 as SGHRS and CDR2 as YFSETQ. This CDR3 spans 13 amino acids. CDR3 nucleotides: TGCGCCAGCAGCTTGGGGATGGGTTTTGAAGCTTTCTTT. Translating gives CASSLGMGFEAFF. The variable domain in full, completed from reference TRBV5-1 and TRBJ1-1, reads KAGVTQTPRYLIKTRGQQVTLSCSPISGHRSVSWYQQTPGQGLQFLFEYFSETQRNKGNFPGRFSGRQFSNSRSEMNVSTLELGDSALYLCASSLGMGFEAFFGQGTRLTVV.

This chain uses TRBV30 with TRBJ2-2, with 11 bases that match TRBD2. The CDR3 totals 15 residues. Germline V CDR1 and CDR2: GTSNPN, SVGIG (reference sequence). Trimming took 4 bases from V and 4 from J; bases not matched to a gene: 5. The CDR3 sequence is CAWILAGAGTGELFF. The CDR3 bases are TGTGCCTGGATACTAGCGGGAGCGGGCACCGGGGAGCTGTTTTTT.

V is TRBV7-2 and J is TRBJ2-3, with D maybe TRBD2 (5 bases). This CDR3 is built from 14 residues. The germline gives CDR1 SGHTA, CDR2 FQGNSA. Deletions cut 0 bases from V and 6 bases from J, with 10 bases between. As DNA, the CDR3 is TGTGCCAGCAGCTTAGCGGGAGTTGAGGATACGCAGTATTTT. Translation gives CASSLAGVEDTQYF.